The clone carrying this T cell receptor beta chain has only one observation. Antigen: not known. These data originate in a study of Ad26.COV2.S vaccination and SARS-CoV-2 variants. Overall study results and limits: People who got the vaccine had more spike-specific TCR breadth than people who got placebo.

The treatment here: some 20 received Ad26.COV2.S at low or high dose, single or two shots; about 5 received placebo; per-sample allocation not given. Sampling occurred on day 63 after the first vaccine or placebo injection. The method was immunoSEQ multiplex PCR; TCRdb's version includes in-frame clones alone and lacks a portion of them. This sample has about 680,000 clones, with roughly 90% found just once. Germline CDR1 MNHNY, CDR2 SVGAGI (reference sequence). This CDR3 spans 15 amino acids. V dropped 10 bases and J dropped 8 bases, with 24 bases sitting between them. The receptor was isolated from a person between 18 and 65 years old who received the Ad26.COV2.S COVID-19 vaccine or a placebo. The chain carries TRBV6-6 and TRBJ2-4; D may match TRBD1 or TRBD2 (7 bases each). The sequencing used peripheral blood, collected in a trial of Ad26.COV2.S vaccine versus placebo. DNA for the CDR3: TGTGCCATCCCGGGACAGCCATCTGCGGGAGACATTCAGTACTTC. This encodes CAIPGQPSAGDIQYF.